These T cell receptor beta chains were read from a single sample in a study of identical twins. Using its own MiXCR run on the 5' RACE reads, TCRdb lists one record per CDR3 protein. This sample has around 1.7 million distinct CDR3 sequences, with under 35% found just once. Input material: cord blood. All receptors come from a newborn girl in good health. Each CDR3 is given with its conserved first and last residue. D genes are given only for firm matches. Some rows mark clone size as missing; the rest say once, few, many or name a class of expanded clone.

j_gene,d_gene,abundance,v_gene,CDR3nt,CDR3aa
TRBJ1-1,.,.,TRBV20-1,TGCAGTGCTAGACCCCATAGATCGAACACTGAAGCTTTCTTT,CSARPHRSNTEAFF
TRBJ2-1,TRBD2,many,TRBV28,TGTGCCAGCAGACCTAGCGGAGCGCTCTACAATGAGCAGTTCTTC,CASRPSGALYNEQFF
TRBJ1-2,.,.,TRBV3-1,TGTGCCAGCAGCCGGGGGGACGGCTTGAACTATGGCTACACCTTC,CASSRGDGLNYGYTF
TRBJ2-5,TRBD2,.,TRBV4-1,TGCGCCAGCAGCCAAGCTAGGACTAGCGGGTACAATGAGCAGTACTTC,CASSQARTSGYNEQYF
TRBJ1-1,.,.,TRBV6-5,TGTGCCAGCAGTTACTTCACAGGGCTGTCGGGGATAGGCACTGAAGCTTTCTTT,CASSYFTGLSGIGTEAFF
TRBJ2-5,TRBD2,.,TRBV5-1,TGCGCCAGCAGCTCGTTAAATCTGGTGTTAGCGGGAGCAGATGACCAGTACTTC,CASSSLNLVLAGADDQYF
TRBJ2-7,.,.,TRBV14,TGTGCCAGCAGCCAAGTTTTCGGGAGTCCCTACGAGCAGTACTTC,CASSQVFGSPYEQYF
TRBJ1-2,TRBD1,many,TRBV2,TGTGCCAACCGACAGGGGGCCGGGTATGGCTACACCTTC,CANRQGAGYGYTF
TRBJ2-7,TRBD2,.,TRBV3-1,TGTGCCAGCAGCCTCGGACTAGCGGGGATCCACGAGCAGTACTTC,CASSLGLAGIHEQYF
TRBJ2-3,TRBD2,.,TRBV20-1,TGCAGTGCACCTGGGACTAGCGGGAGCACAGATACGCAGTATTTT,CSAPGTSGSTDTQYF
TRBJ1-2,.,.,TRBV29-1,TGCAGCGGCCGGGATAACTATGGCTACACCTTC,CSGRDNYGYTF
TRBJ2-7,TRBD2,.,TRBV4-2,TGTGCCAGCAGCCAAGGTGCTAGCGGGAGCGTCTACGAGCAGTACTTC,CASSQGASGSVYEQYF
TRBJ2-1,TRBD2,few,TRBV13,TGTGCCAGCAGACACAGCGGGGGGGCTAATGAGCAGTTCTTC,CASRHSGGANEQFF
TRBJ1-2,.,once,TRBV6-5,TGTGCCAGCAGGCAACCGGGGCAGCGCTATGGCTACACCTTC,CASRQPGQRYGYTF
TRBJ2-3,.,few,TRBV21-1,TGTGCCAGCAGCCGGAATACGGGCACAGATACGCAGTATTTT,CASSRNTGTDTQYF
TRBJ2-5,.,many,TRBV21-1,TGTGCCAGCAGCAAGGTTGACAAAGAGACCCAGTACTTC,CASSKVDKETQYF
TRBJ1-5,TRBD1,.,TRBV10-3,TGTGCCATCAGTGAGCCGAACAGGGGTCAGCCCCAGCATTTT,CAISEPNRGQPQHF
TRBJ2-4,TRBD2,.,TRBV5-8,TGTGCCAGCAGCTTCCGGGGGGAAAACATTCAGTACTTC,CASSFRGENIQYF
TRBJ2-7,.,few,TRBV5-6,TGTGCCAGCACCCAGCGGCTGTCCTACGAGCAGTACTTC,CASTQRLSYEQYF
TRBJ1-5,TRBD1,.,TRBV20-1,TGCAGTGCTAGAGAGGACAGGGGGCTCAATCAGCCCCAGCATTTT,CSAREDRGLNQPQHF
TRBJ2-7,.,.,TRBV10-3,TGTGCCATCAGTGAGTCGAGGGCCCCCTACAATGAGCAGTACTTC,CAISESRAPYNEQYF
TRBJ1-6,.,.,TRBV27,TGTGCCAGCAGCTCCAGACCCAAGAGCTCCTATAATTCACCCCTCCACTTT,CASSSRPKSSYNSPLHF
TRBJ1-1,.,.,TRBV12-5,TGTGCTGGTGGTTTGGAGATCCGGGGCACTGAAGCTTTCTTT,CAGGLEIRGTEAFF
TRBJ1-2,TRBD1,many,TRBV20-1,TGCAGTGCCCGGACAGGGTATCTAGACTATGGCTACACCTTC,CSARTGYLDYGYTF
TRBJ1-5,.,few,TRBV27,TGTGCCAGCAGTTTCGGGCGGCGACGCCAGCCCCAGCATTTT,CASSFGRRRQPQHF
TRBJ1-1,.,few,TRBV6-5,TGTGCCAGCAGGGGAACCATGAACACTGAAGCTTTCTTT,CASRGTMNTEAFF
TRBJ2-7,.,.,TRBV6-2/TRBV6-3,TGTGCCAGCAGTTACTCTTGGGAAAGCGGTGGGTACGAGCAGTACTTC,CASSYSWESGGYEQYF
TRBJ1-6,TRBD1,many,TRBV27,TGTGCCAGCAGTCCCCGACAGGGTTATAATTCACCCCTCCACTTT,CASSPRQGYNSPLHF
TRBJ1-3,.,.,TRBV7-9,TGTGCCAGCAGCTTAAGTGGGACGGGCTCTGGAAACACCATATATTTT,CASSLSGTGSGNTIYF
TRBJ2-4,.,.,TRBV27,TGTGCCAGCAGTTTAATCCCAGGGTCGGGAAACATTCAGTACTTC,CASSLIPGSGNIQYF
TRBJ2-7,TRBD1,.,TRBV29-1,TGCAGCGTTGAAGAGGGACAGGGCCCTTACGAGCAGTACTTC,CSVEEGQGPYEQYF
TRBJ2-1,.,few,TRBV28,TGTGCCAGCAGTCCGGCGGGCCCGAGCTCCTACAATGAGCAGTTCTTC,CASSPAGPSSYNEQFF
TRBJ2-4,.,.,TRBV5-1,TGCGCCAGCAGCTCGACAGAGGAGCAGTACTTC,CASSSTEEQYF
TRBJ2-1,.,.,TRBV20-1,TGCAGTGCTAGAGGCGGGAATCCGTACAATGAGCAGTTCTTC,CSARGGNPYNEQFF
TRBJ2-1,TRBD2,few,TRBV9,TGTGCCAGCAGCGTAGATACGGCGGGAGTTTACAATGAGCAGTTCTTC,CASSVDTAGVYNEQFF